Listed below are T cell receptor beta chains from one sample, sequenced in a study of cytomegalovirus exposure and HLA in healthy donors. The assay was immunoSEQ multiplex PCR, and TCRdb's table has in-frame clones only and misses some. The data include 70,000 to 90,000 clones; the top ten clones carry 3.8%. The source material was PBMCs. These receptors all come from a man younger than 35 in good health and CMV-seropositive. Each CDR3 is given with its conserved first and last residue. The D gene is left open where the match is weak. Some rows mark clone size as missing; the rest say once, few, many or name a class of expanded clone.

clone size	J gene	V gene	D gene	CDR3 DNA	CDR3 protein
NA	TRBJ2-2	TRBV5-1	TRBD2	TGCGCCAGCACCCTAGCGGGGTCCGGGGAGCTGTTTTTT	CASTLAGSGELFF
NA	TRBJ2-1	TRBV4-2	NA	TGTGCCAGCAGCCAAGACCGGGACACTTCCTACAATGAGCAGTTCTTC	CASSQDRDTSYNEQFF
NA	TRBJ1-6	TRBV6-6	NA	TGTGCCAGCGGGGGCAAGGGGAATTCACCCCTCCACTTT	CASGGKGNSPLHF
NA	TRBJ1-2	TRBV27	TRBD1	TGTGCCAGCAGTTTATATCCAGGGGGCGCCCCGTATGGCTACACCTTC	CASSLYPGGAPYGYTF
NA	TRBJ1-6	TRBV28	TRBD1	TGTGCCAGCAGTCCCCGGGACAGGCAATCACCCCTCCACTTT	CASSPRDRQSPLHF
NA	TRBJ2-1	TRBV6-5	TRBD2	TGTGCCAGCAGTTACTCGGGGCGGGAGGGCGACAATGAGCAGTTCTTC	CASSYSGREGDNEQFF
NA	TRBJ1-2	TRBV6-6	NA	TGTGCCAGCAGTTACACAAATCCGACAGTTAACTATGGCTACACCTTC	CASSYTNPTVNYGYTF
NA	TRBJ2-1	TRBV13	TRBD2	TGTGCCAGCAGTATGAGAACTAGCGGGGAAAAGCAGTTCTTC	CASSMRTSGEKQFF
NA	TRBJ2-2	TRBV6-5	TRBD2	TGTGCCACAGGGAGGGGCCGCACCGGGGAGCTGTTTTTT	CATGRGRTGELFF
NA	TRBJ2-6	TRBV28	NA	TGTGCCAGCAGTTTAGACAGCCTCTCTGGGGCCAACGTCCTGACTTTC	CASSLDSLSGANVLTF
NA	TRBJ2-1	TRBV5-8	TRBD2	TGTGCCAGCAGCTGGAGGGGACTAGCGAGTTACAATGAGCAGTTCTTC	CASSWRGLASYNEQFF
NA	TRBJ2-7	TRBV27	TRBD2	TGTGCCAGCAGTTTAGGACTAGCGGCAATAGAGCAGTACTTC	CASSLGLAAIEQYF
NA	TRBJ2-5	TRBV6-1	NA	TGTGCCAGCAGTGAAGATCGGAGAGGGGGGGCTGTAGAGACCCAGTACTTC	CASSEDRRGGAVETQYF
NA	TRBJ2-2	TRBV6-6	NA	TGTGCCAGCAACAGGGAAGGCACCGGGGAGCTGTTTTTT	CASNREGTGELFF
NA	TRBJ1-2	TRBV19	NA	TGTGCCAGTAGTATGACAGGCAACTATGGCTACACCTTC	CASSMTGNYGYTF
NA	TRBJ2-5	TRBV18	NA	TGTGCCAGCTCACCCCAGGGGGGAAGGCAAGAGACCCAGTACTTC	CASSPQGGRQETQYF
NA	TRBJ2-7	TRBV7-3	NA	TGTGCCAGCAGCTTAAGGGGGGATCCTTCCTACGAGCAGTACTTC	CASSLRGDPSYEQYF
NA	TRBJ2-3	TRBV19	NA	TGTGCCAGTAGTATACATCGGACTAGCACAGATACGCAGTATTTT	CASSIHRTSTDTQYF
NA	TRBJ1-6	TRBV19	NA	TGTGCCAGTAGTAGACTACAGGGTAGGAGTGATTCACCCCTCCACTTT	CASSRLQGRSDSPLHF
NA	TRBJ2-1	TRBV6-5	TRBD2	TGTGCCAGCAGTTCCGCTAGCGGGGGGGCAGGAGAGCAGTTCTTC	CASSSASGGAGEQFF
NA	TRBJ2-7	TRBV28	TRBD2	TGTGCCAGCAACCAACCGGGACTAGAGATGTACGAGCAGTACTTC	CASNQPGLEMYEQYF
NA	TRBJ1-5	TRBV19	TRBD1	TGTGCCAGTAGTATCAGTCCCGGGACAGGGTCCACGGTGCATTTT	CASSISPGTGSTVHF
NA	TRBJ2-1	TRBV28	NA	TGTGCCAGCGGCGGTAGCGCCTACAATGAGCAGTTCTTC	CASGGSAYNEQFF
NA	TRBJ1-1	TRBV7-8	TRBD1	TGTGCCAGCAGTCCACAGGGGATAAAAGCTTTCTTT	CASSPQGIKAFF
NA	TRBJ2-7	TRBV5-4	TRBD1	TGTGCCAGCAGCCCACGCCCCGCGGGACAGGGGGTAAACGAGCAGTACTTC	CASSPRPAGQGVNEQYF
NA	TRBJ2-7	TRBV27	TRBD2	TGTGCCAGCAGTTTATTCCTAGCGGGAGGTCCCGACGAGCAGTACTTC	CASSLFLAGGPDEQYF
NA	TRBJ2-3	TRBV9	NA	TGTGCCAGCAGCTTTGCTTCAGGGGCAGATACGCAGTATTTT	CASSFASGADTQYF
NA	TRBJ2-7	TRBV28	TRBD2	TGTGCCAGCAACATAGCGGGAGGGAGGTACGAGCAGTACTTC	CASNIAGGRYEQYF
NA	TRBJ2-7	TRBV5-1	TRBD1	TGCGCCAGCAGCGTGGACAGGGCCGACTCCTACGAGCAGTACTTC	CASSVDRADSYEQYF
NA	TRBJ2-3	TRBV18	TRBD2	TGTGCCAGCTCACCAGCAGCGAGTAGCGGGAGGGCCAGGATAGATACGCAGTATTTT	CASSPAASSGRARIDTQYF
NA	TRBJ1-6	TRBV7-3	TRBD1	TGTGCCAGCAGCTTAAGACAGGGAATGGTTTCACCCCTCCACTTT	CASSLRQGMVSPLHF
NA	TRBJ1-5	TRBV4-1	TRBD1	TGCGCCAGCAGCCACGGGAGGACAGGGGGAGCCAATCAGCCCCAGCATTTT	CASSHGRTGGANQPQHF
NA	TRBJ2-7	TRBV27	TRBD1	TGTGCCAGCAGGAGCTACAGGGGTCGGCAGTACTTC	CASRSYRGRQYF
NA	TRBJ2-7	TRBV6-1	TRBD1	TGTGCCAGCAGTGAAGAGGGGACAGGGGGCTACGAGCAGTACTTC	CASSEEGTGGYEQYF
NA	TRBJ2-5	TRBV11-2	NA	TGTGCCAGCAGCTTAGGAGCCCAAGAGACCCAGTACTTC	CASSLGAQETQYF
NA	TRBJ2-7	TRBV2	NA	TGTGCCAGCAACGCGCGGTCCTACGAGCAGTACTTC	CASNARSYEQYF
NA	TRBJ1-5	TRBV6-1	TRBD1	TGTGTCAGCAGTGACAGGGTGAACAATCAGCCCCAGCATTTT	CVSSDRVNNQPQHF
NA	TRBJ1-1	TRBV2	NA	TGTGCCAGCAGTGAAATTAGAGCAACCTCTGAAGCTTTCTTT	CASSEIRATSEAFF
NA	TRBJ2-5	TRBV5-5	NA	TGTGCCAGCACCTCAAACAGGACACCGATCGGCCAGTACTTC	CASTSNRTPIGQYF
NA	TRBJ2-5	TRBV2	NA	TGTGCCAGCAGTGACGGGAAAGGACTCCAAGAGACCCAGTACTTC	CASSDGKGLQETQYF
NA	TRBJ2-5	TRBV18	TRBD1	TGTGCCAGCTCACCAATCGAGGACAGGGGAGTAGAGACCCAGTACTTC	CASSPIEDRGVETQYF
NA	TRBJ2-3	TRBV18	NA	TGTGCCAGCTCACCTGGCTTGGGGCCAGATACGCAGTATTTT	CASSPGLGPDTQYF
NA	TRBJ2-2	TRBV9	NA	TGTGCCAGCAACCCTAGCGATGCCGGGGAGCTGTTTTTT	CASNPSDAGELFF
NA	TRBJ2-7	TRBV5-1	NA	TGCGCCAGCAGCTTGTCGTCAGGGTCCCGCTACGAGCAGTACTTC	CASSLSSGSRYEQYF
medium-sized	TRBJ1-3	TRBV4-1	NA	TGCGCCAGCAGCCCCTGGTCAGGGACAAGAAACACCATATATTTT	CASSPWSGTRNTIYF
NA	TRBJ2-3	TRBV7-9	TRBD1	TGTGCCAGCAGATTAACAGGGGGCAAAGATACGCAGTATTTT	CASRLTGGKDTQYF
NA	TRBJ2-1	TRBV6-5	TRBD2	TGTGCCAGCAGGATTAGCGGGGAAGCCTACAATGAGCAGTTCTTC	CASRISGEAYNEQFF
NA	TRBJ2-7	TRBV19	NA	TGTGCCAGTAGTACCGCCGGGACACCTTACGAGCAGTACTTC	CASSTAGTPYEQYF
NA	TRBJ1-1	TRBV9	NA	TGTGCCAGCAGCGTAGGGGGCGCGGGGACTGAAGCTTTCTTT	CASSVGGAGTEAFF
NA	TRBJ1-1	TRBV7-9	NA	TGTGCCAGCAGCTCGTTATTCAGAAACACTGAAGCTTTCTTT	CASSSLFRNTEAFF
NA	TRBJ1-1	TRBV7-9	NA	TGTGCCAGCAGCCCTTCGGGGGTCCTCAACACTGAAGCTTTCTTT	CASSPSGVLNTEAFF
NA	TRBJ2-5	TRBV7-2	NA	TGTGCCAGCAGCTTAGCAGGCCAGGCGGGAGAGACCCAGTACTTC	CASSLAGQAGETQYF
NA	TRBJ1-2	TRBV19	TRBD1	TGTGCCAGTAGTATCCTCGGCGGGGACAGGGCTTCGGCTAACACCTTC	CASSILGGDRASANTF
NA	TRBJ1-2	TRBV19	NA	TGTGCCAGTAGTATCCCTGGGCCGAACGTCTATGGCTACACCTTC	CASSIPGPNVYGYTF
NA	TRBJ2-1	TRBV7-9	NA	TGTGCCAGCAGCCAAAACAATGAGCAGTTCTTC	CASSQNNEQFF
NA	TRBJ2-3	TRBV4-1	NA	TGCGCCAGCAGCCAAGATCACCCAGGGGGGTACACAGATACGCAGTATTTT	CASSQDHPGGYTDTQYF
NA	TRBJ2-7	TRBV28	NA	TGTGCCAGCAGTTTAAATCCCTGGGCCGGACTATCCTACGAGCAGTACTTC	CASSLNPWAGLSYEQYF
NA	TRBJ2-3	TRBV6-4	NA	TGTGCCAGCAGCGCAGGGGTCCACTCAACAGATACGCAGTATTTT	CASSAGVHSTDTQYF
NA	TRBJ1-2	TRBV6-1	TRBD1	TGTGCCAGCAGTGGTTGGGGACAGGGGGAGGAAGCTAACTATGGCTACACCTTC	CASSGWGQGEEANYGYTF
NA	TRBJ2-1	TRBV19	NA	TGTGCCAGTAGTCTATACAATGAGCAGTTCTTC	CASSLYNEQFF